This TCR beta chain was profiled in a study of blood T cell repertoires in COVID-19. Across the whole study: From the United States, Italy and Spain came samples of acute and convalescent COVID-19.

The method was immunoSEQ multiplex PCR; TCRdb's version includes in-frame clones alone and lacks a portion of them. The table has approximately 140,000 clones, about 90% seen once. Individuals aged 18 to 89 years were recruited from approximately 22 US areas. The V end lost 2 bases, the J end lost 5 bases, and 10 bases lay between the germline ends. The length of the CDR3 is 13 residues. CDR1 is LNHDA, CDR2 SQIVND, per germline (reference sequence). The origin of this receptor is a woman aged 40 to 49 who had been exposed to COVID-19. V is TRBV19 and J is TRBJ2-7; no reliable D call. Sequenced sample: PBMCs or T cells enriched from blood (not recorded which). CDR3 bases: TGTGCCAGTAGTATATCTGGCCTCCACGAGCAGTACTTC. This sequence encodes CASSISGLHEQYF. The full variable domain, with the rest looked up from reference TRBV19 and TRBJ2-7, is DGGITQSPKYLFRKEGQNVTLSCEQNLNHDAMYWYRQDPGQGLRLIYYSQIVNDFQKGDIAEGYSVSREKKESFPLTVTSAQKNPTAFYLCASSISGLHEQYFGPGTRLTVT.